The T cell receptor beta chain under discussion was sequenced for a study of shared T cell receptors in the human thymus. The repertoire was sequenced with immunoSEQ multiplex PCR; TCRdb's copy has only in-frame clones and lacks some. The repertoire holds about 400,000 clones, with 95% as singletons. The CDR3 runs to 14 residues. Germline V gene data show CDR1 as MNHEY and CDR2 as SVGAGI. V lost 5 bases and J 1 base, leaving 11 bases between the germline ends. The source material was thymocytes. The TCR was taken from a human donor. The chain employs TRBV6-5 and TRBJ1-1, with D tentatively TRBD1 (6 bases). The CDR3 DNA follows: TGTGCCAGCAGTCAGTTACAGGGGAACACTGAAGCTTTCTTT. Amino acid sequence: CASSQLQGNTEAFF.